These T cell receptor beta chains were read from a single sample in a study of chemoradiotherapy in HPV16-positive cancers. Measured with immunoSEQ multiplex PCR; TCRdb has only the in-frame clones, and not every one. Among under 40,000 clones listed, about 88% were seen once. The sequenced sample was blood, obtained from a patient who underwent chemoradiotherapy. The source of these receptors is a human donor with HPV-associated anogenital cancer. Each CDR3 is given with its conserved first and last residue. D genes are given only for firm matches. Not every row has a clone size; where given, it reads once, few, many or a size class.

v_gene: TRBV7-6
j_gene: TRBJ2-1
d_gene: TRBD1
abundance: -
CDR3aa: CASSLFGQGQALQFF
CDR3nt: TGTGCCAGCAGCCTCTTCGGACAGGGGCAAGCCTTACAGTTCTTC

v_gene: TRBV6-5
j_gene: TRBJ1-6
d_gene: -
abundance: once
CDR3aa: CASTRDGNNSPLHF
CDR3nt: TGTGCCAGCACCCGGGACGGTAATAATTCACCCCTCCACTTT

v_gene: TRBV7-9
j_gene: TRBJ1-5
d_gene: TRBD1
abundance: -
CDR3aa: CASSLNGQGSNQPQHF
CDR3nt: TGTGCCAGCAGCCTGAACGGACAGGGCAGCAATCAGCCCCAGCATTTT

v_gene: TRBV7-2
j_gene: TRBJ1-1
d_gene: TRBD1
abundance: -
CDR3aa: CASSPQGQTNTEAFF
CDR3nt: TGTGCCAGCAGCCCTCAGGGACAGACTAACACTGAAGCTTTCTTT

v_gene: TRBV5-1
j_gene: TRBJ2-7
d_gene: -
abundance: once
CDR3aa: CASSLGAIRSYEQYF
CDR3nt: TGCGCCAGCAGCTTGGGGGCGATTAGGTCCTACGAGCAGTACTTC

v_gene: TRBV6-6
j_gene: TRBJ1-3
d_gene: -
abundance: -
CDR3aa: CASSYSRGNTIYF
CDR3nt: TGTGCCAGCAGTTACTCGAGAGGAAACACCATATATTTT

v_gene: TRBV7-8
j_gene: TRBJ1-4
d_gene: -
abundance: once
CDR3aa: CASSWTKGTLFF
CDR3nt: TGTGCCAGCAGCTGGACCAAGGGGACCCTGTTTTTT

v_gene: TRBV6-4
j_gene: TRBJ2-1
d_gene: -
abundance: few
CDR3aa: CASSPGDNNEQFF
CDR3nt: TGTGCCAGCAGTCCGGGGGATAACAATGAGCAGTTCTTC

v_gene: TRBV6-1
j_gene: TRBJ1-1
d_gene: -
abundance: -
CDR3aa: CASSNRQNTEAFF
CDR3nt: TGTGCCAGCAGTAACAGGCAGAACACTGAAGCTTTCTTT

v_gene: TRBV30
j_gene: TRBJ2-7
d_gene: TRBD1
abundance: -
CDR3aa: CASDRGRDEQYF
CDR3nt: TGTGCCTCGGACAGGGGGAGGGACGAGCAGTACTTC

v_gene: TRBV19
j_gene: TRBJ1-2
d_gene: TRBD1
abundance: -
CDR3aa: CASSVQGTGVGYTF
CDR3nt: TGTGCCAGTAGTGTCCAGGGGACAGGGGTCGGCTACACCTTC

v_gene: TRBV9
j_gene: TRBJ1-2
d_gene: -
abundance: once
CDR3aa: CASSRDTVYGYTF
CDR3nt: TGTGCCAGCAGCCGGGACACCGTCTATGGCTACACCTTC

v_gene: TRBV15
j_gene: TRBJ2-2
d_gene: -
abundance: -
CDR3aa: CATSRRQGSTGELFF
CDR3nt: TGTGCCACCAGCAGAAGGCAGGGTAGCACCGGGGAGCTGTTTTTT

v_gene: TRBV5-1
j_gene: TRBJ2-3
d_gene: TRBD2
abundance: -
CDR3aa: CASSPLVGGGVDTQYF
CDR3nt: TGCGCCAGCAGCCCGTTAGTAGGCGGGGGTGTGGATACGCAGTATTTT